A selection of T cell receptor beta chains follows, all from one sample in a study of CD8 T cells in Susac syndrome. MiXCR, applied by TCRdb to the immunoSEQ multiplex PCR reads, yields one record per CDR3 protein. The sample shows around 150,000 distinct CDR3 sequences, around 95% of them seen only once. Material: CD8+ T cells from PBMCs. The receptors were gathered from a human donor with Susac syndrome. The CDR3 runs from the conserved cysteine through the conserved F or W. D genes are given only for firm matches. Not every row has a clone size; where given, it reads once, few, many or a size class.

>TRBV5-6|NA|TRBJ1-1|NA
TGTGCCAGCAGCTCGAAACCCACTGAAGCTTTCTTT
CASSSKPTEAFF
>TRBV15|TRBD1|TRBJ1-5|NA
TGTGCCACCGCCTGGGACAGGGGCAATCAGCCCCAGCATTTT
CATAWDRGNQPQHF
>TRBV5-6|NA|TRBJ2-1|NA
TGTGCCAGCAGCCCAATCCCTGGGCTGTCCTACAATGAGCAGTTCTTC
CASSPIPGLSYNEQFF
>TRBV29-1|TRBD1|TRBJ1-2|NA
TGCAGCGTTTGGACAGGGAGAGTAGGGGGCTACACCTTC
CSVWTGRVGGYTF
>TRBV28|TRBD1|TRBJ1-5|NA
TGTGCCAGCAGTTCTCCGGGACAGGGAATGAGGTCCCAGCATTTT
CASSSPGQGMRSQHF
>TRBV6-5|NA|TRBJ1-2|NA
TGTGCCAGCAGTTGGGACGGCCCTAACTATGGCTACACCTTC
CASSWDGPNYGYTF
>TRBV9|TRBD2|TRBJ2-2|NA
TGTGCCAGCAGCTCGCGAGAGGGACTAGCGGGCACCGGGGAGCTGTTTTTT
CASSSREGLAGTGELFF
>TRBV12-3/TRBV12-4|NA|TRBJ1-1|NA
TGTGCCAGCAGCCCCGCTCCGGTGGGCACTGAAGCTTTCTTT
CASSPAPVGTEAFF
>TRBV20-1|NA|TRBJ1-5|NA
TGCAGTGCTCCGGGCGGGCAGGGGAATCAGCCCCAGCATTTT
CSAPGGQGNQPQHF
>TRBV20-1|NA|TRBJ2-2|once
TGCAGTGCTAGAACCCGGGACAAGAACACCGGGGAGCTGTTTTTT
CSARTRDKNTGELFF
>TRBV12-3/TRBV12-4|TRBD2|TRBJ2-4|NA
TGTGCCAGCAGTTTACTGGCGGGAGGAAACATTCAGTACTTC
CASSLLAGGNIQYF
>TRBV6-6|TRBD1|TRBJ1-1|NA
TGTGCCAGCAGTTACCCGACAGGGGCTACCACTGAAGCTTTCTTT
CASSYPTGATTEAFF
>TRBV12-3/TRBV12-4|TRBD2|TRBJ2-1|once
TGTGCCAGCAGCTATGGGACTAGCGGTAATGAGCAGTTCTTC
CASSYGTSGNEQFF
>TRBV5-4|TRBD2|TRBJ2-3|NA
TGTGCCAGCAGCTCCGGACTAGTTCACACAGATACGCAGTATTTT
CASSSGLVHTDTQYF
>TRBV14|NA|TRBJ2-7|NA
TGTGCCAGCAGCCAATGGTTGACTAGACAGGGTCATGCCTACGAGCAGTACTTC
CASSQWLTRQGHAYEQYF
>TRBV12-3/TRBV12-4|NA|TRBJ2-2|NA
TGTGCCAGCAGTTTCGGTTTGGGCGGGGAGCTGTTTTTT
CASSFGLGGELFF
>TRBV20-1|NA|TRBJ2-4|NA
TGCAGTGCTGCCGGGACCGAGAATAGAAACATTCAGTACTTC
CSAAGTENRNIQYF
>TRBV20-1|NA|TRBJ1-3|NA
TGCAGTGCCAAACGGACATTCGGAAACACCATATATTTT
CSAKRTFGNTIYF
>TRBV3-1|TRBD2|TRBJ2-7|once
TGTGCCAGCAGCCAGTCGCTAGCGGGAGGTTCTTACGAGCAGTACTTC
CASSQSLAGGSYEQYF
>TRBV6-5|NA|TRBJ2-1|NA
TGTGCCAGCAGTTACCCCACCCCGGGCCCAGGGATACGTGAGCAGTTCTTC
CASSYPTPGPGIREQFF
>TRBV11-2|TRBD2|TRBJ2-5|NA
TGTGCCAGCAGCCCCTTAGCGGGGGTGGTGGAGACCCAGTACTTC
CASSPLAGVVETQYF
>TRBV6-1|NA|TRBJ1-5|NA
TGTGCCAGCAGAATCAGGACCGCCGAATACAATCAGCCCCAGCATTTT
CASRIRTAEYNQPQHF
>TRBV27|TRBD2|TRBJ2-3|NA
TGTGCCAGCAGTTTACCTAGCGGGAGTACAGATACGCAGTATTTT
CASSLPSGSTDTQYF